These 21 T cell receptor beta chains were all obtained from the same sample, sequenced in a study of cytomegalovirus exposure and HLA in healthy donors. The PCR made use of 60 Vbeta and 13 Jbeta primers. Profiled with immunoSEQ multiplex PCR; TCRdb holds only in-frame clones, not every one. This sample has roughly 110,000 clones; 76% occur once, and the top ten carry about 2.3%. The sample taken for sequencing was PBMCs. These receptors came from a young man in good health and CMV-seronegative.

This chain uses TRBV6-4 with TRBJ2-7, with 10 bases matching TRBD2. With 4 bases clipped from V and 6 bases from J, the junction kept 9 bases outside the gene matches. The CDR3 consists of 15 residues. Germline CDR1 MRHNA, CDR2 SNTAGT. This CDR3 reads CASSVEAGGPSEQYF. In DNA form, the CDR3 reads TGTGCCAGCAGTGTTGAAGCGGGGGGGCCGTCCGAGCAGTACTTC.

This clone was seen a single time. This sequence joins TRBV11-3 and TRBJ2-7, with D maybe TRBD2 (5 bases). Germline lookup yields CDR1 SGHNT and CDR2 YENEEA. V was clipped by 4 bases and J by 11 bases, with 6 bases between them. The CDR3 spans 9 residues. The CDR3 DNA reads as TGTGCCAGCAGCTCGCGGGAGTACTTC. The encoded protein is CASSSREYF.

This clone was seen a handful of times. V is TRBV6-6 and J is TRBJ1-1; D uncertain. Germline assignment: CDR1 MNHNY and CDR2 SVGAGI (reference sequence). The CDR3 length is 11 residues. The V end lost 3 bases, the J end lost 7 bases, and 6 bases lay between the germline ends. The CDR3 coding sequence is TGTGCCAGCAGTTATGAGGGTGAAGCTTTCTTT. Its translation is CASSYEGEAFF.

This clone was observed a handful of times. The CDR3 sequence is CASSVGGNYEQYF. The CDR3 DNA is TGTGCCAGCAGCGTGGGGGGAAACTACGAGCAGTACTTC. This sequence joins TRBV9 and TRBJ2-7; perhaps TRBD2 as D (6 bases). Germline CDR1 reads SGDLS; CDR2 reads YYNGEE. This CDR3 has 13 residues. V was shortened by 2 bases and J by 3 bases, with 9 bases between the two germline ends.

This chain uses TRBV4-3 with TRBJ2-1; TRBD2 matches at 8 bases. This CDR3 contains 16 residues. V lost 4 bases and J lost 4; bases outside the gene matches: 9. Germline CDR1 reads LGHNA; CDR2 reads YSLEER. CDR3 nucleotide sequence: TGCGCCAGCAGCCTAACCGGGACTAGGACGTACAATGAGCAGTTCTTC. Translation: CASSLTGTRTYNEQFF.

CDR3 protein: CASSPPDGESYEQYF. The CDR3 DNA is TGTGCCAGCTCACCCCCGGACGGGGAGTCCTACGAGCAGTACTTC. The genes are TRBV18 and TRBJ2-7; maybe TRBD2 (5 bases). Trimming shortened V by 3 bases and J by 1 base, and 13 bases separated the two germline ends. The CDR3 loop spans 15 amino acids. Germline V gene data show CDR1 as KGHSH and CDR2 as LQKENI.

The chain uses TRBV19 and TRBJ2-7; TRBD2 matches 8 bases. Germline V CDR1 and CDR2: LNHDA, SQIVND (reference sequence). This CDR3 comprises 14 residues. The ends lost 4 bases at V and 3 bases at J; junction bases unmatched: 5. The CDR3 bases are TGTGCCAGTAGTACATTTAGCGGGGACTACGAGCAGTACTTC. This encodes CASSTFSGDYEQYF.

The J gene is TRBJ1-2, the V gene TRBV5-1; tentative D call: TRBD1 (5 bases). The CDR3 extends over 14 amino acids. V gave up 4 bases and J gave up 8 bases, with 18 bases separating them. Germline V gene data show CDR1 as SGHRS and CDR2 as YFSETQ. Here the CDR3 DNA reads TGCGCCAGCAGCCCTCAGGACGGTCGGGGGGGCTACACCTTC. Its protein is CASSPQDGRGGYTF. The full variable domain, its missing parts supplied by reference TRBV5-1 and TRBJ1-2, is KAGVTQTPRYLIKTRGQQVTLSCSPISGHRSVSWYQQTPGQGLQFLFEYFSETQRNKGNFPGRFSGRQFSNSRSEMNVSTLELGDSALYLCASSPQDGRGGYTFGSGTRLTVV.

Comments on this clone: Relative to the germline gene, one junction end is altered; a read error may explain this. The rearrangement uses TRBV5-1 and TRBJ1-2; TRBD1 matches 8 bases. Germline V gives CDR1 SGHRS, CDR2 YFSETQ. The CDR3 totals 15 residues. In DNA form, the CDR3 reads TGCGCCAGCAGGGCCTCGGACAGGGATGAATATGGCTACCCCTTC. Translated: CASRASDRDEYGYPF.

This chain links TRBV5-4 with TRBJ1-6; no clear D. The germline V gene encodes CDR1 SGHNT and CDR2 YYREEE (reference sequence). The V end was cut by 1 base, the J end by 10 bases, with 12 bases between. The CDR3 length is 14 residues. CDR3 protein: CASSLNGVESPLHF. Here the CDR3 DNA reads TGTGCCAGCAGCTTGAACGGGGTGGAATCACCCCTCCACTTT.

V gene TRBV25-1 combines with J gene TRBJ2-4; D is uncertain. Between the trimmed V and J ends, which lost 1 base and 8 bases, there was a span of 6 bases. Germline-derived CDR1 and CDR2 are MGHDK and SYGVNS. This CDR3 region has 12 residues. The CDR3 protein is CASSESTDIQYF. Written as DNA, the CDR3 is TGTGCCAGCAGTGAATCCACTGACATTCAGTACTTC.

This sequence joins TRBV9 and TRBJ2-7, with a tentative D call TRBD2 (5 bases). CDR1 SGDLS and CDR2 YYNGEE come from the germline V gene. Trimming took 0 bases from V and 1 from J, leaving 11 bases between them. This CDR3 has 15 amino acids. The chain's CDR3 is CASSVVGVGSYEQYF. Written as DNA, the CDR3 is TGTGCCAGCAGCGTAGTCGGGGTCGGTTCCTACGAGCAGTACTTC.

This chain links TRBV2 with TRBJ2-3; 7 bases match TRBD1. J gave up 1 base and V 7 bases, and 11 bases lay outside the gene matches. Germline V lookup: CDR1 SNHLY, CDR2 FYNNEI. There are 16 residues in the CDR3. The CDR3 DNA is TGTGCCAGCAACTTGCACAGGGGTGGTGGCACAGATACGCAGTATTTT. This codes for CASNLHRGGGTDTQYF.

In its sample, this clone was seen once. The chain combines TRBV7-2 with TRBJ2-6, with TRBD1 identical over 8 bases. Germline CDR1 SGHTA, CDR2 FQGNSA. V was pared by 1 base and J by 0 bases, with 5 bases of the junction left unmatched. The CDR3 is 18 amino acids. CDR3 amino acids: CASSLDPQGASGANVLTF. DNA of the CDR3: TGTGCCAGCAGCTTAGACCCGCAGGGGGCCTCTGGGGCCAACGTCCTGACTTTC. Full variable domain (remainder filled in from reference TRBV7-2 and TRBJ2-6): GAGVSQSPSNKVTEKGKDVELRCDPISGHTALYWYRQSLGQGLEFLIYFQGNSAPDKSGLPSDRFSAERTGGSVSTLTIQRTQQEDSAVYLCASSLDPQGASGANVLTFGAGSRLTVL.

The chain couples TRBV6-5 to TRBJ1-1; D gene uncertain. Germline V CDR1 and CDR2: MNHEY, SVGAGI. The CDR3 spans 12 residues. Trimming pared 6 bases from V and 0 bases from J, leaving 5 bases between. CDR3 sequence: CASRSLNTEAFF. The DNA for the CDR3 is TGTGCCAGCAGGTCATTGAACACTGAAGCTTTCTTT.

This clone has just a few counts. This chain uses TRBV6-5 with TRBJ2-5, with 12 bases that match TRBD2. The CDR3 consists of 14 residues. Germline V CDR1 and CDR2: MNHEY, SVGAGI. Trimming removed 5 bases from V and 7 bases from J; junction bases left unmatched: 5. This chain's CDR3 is CASSTSGGFGTQYF. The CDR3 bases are TGTGCCAGCAGTACTAGCGGGGGGTTCGGGACCCAGTACTTC.

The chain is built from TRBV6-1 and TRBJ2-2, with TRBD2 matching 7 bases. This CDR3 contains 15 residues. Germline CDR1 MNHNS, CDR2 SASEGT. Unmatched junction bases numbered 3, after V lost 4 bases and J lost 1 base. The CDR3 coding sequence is TGTGCCAGCAGTGCCCAGCGGGGGAACACCGGGGAGCTGTTTTTT. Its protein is CASSAQRGNTGELFF.

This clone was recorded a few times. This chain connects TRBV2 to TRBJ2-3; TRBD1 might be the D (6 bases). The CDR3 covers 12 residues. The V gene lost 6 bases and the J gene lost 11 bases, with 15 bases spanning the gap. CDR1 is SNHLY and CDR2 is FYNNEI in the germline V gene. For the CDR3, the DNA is TGTGCCAGCAGCGCGTCAGGGGTCCGGCAGTATTTT. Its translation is CASSASGVRQYF. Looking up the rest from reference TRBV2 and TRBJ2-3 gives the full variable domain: EPEVTQTPSHQVTQMGQEVILRCVPISNHLYFYWYRQILGQKVEFLVSFYNNEISEKSEIFDDQFSVERPDGSNFTLKIRSTKLEDSAMYFCASSASGVRQYFGPGTRLTVL.

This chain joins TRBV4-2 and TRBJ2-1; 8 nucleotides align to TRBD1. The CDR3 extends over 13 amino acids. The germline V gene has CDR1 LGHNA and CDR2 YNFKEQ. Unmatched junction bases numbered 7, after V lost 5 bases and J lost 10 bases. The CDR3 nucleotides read TGTGCCAGCAGCACAAGACAGGGGTTAGAGCAGTTCTTC. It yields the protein CASSTRQGLEQFF.

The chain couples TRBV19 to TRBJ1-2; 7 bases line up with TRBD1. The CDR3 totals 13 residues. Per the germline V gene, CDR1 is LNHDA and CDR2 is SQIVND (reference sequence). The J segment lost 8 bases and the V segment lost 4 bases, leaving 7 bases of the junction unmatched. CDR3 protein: CASSTDRANGYTF. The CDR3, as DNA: TGTGCCAGTAGTACAGACAGGGCCAACGGCTACACCTTC.

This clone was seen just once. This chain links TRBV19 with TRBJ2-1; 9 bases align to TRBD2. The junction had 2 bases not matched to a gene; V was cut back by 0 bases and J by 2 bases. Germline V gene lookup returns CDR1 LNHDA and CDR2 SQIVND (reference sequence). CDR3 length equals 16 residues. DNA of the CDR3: TGTGCCAGTAGTATAGAAGGCGGGGGGGCCTACAATGAGCAGTTCTTC. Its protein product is CASSIEGGGAYNEQFF.